What follows is one T cell receptor (beta chain) and its context. This clonotype came up many times. Its antigen specificity is not known. No much larger clone is present one base from it, and per-base qualities are unavailable. The sample belongs to a study of T cell repertoires in cytomegalovirus infection (dated by TCRdb to between 2018 and 2020). In terms of the full investigation: Recently identified HLA-C-restricted CMV epitopes, whose presentation resists viral immunomodulation, were targeted by peptide stimulations together with well-studied HLA-B-restricted epitopes. The HLA type of each donor mattered for the analysis, because public TCR beta signatures pointed to carriage of CMV infection along with the matching HLA type.

According to the study, the label for this sample's treatment or condition signals: in vitro stimulation with specific CMV peptide epitopes to enrich CMV-specific T cells. CDR1 is given as SGHVS and CDR2 as FQNEAQ, both from the germline V gene. The V end loses 5 bases and the J end loses 1 base, and a stretch of 14 bases separates them. The CDR3, cysteine through phenylalanine, is 15 amino acids long. Only the CDR3 region is kept as DNA, spanning 45 bases read in frame from base 1. Sequencing took place on an Illumina HiSeq 1500. In TCRdb, the public reads were trimmed at Q25 with fastp and aligned with MiXCR, with productive beta chains retained. Entries are consolidated by CDR3 protein sequence, retaining the most common genes and DNA. For this sample there are roughly 500,000 distinct CDR3 sequences; around 35% appear just once. The top ten constitute roughly 15% of the sample. Beyond this particular receptor, the publication reports: The ex vivo response was dominated by HLA-C-restricted CMV-specific TCR beta clonotypes, which also provided the single most frequent clonotype in two of eight donors. In both this cohort and an independent cohort of several hundred donors, the cumulative frequency of public TCR beta family members distinguished carriers of CMV infection plus the relevant HLA type.

The source was cultured PBMCs, collected from culture after CMV antigen stimulation. The clonotype originates from a human donor in good health (CMV status not recorded). Some clones in this sample may be carry-over from other donors' samples. This chain is built from TRBV7-8 and TRBJ1-1; D gene: possibly TRBD1, on 6 matching bases. The base sequence is TGTGCCAGCAGCGTTTACAGGGTCCAGAACACTGAAGCTTTCTTT. Its protein reads: CASSVYRVQNTEAFF.